The 15 T cell receptor beta chains reported below all come from one sample, sequenced in a study of T cells in Graves' hyperthyroidism and ophthalmopathy. RNA transcripts served as the template for amplifying TCR beta CDR3 regions. The HTBI set primed first-round TCR CDR3 RT-PCR. A single record per CDR3 protein comes from TCRdb applying MiXCR to the multiplex PCR reads. The data hold about 520,000 distinct CDR3 sequences, with approximately 25% observed a single time. The sequenced material came from blood. The origin of the receptors is a woman younger than 45 with Graves' ophthalmopathy.

The V call is TRBV2, the J call TRBJ2-2; no reliable D call. Germline CDR1 is SNHLY and CDR2 is FYNNEI. Trimming removed 7 bases at V and 3 bases at J, with 12 bases between. The CDR3 totals 14 residues. CDR3 DNA: TGTGCCAGCACCCCGGTGTTGGACACCGGGGAGCTGTTTTTT. This gives the protein CASTPVLDTGELFF.

There are many counts of this clonotype. The junction departs from germline at one end; a sequencing error may be responsible. The V and J genes are TRBV29-1 and TRBJ2-5; tentatively, D is TRBD2 (6 bases). Per germline, CDR1 SQVTM and CDR2 ANQGSEA. The CDR3 has 12 residues. The CDR3 bases are TGCAGCGTTGTCGGCGGGGAAGAGACCCAGCACTTC. It translates to CSVVGGEETQHF. Filled out from reference TRBV29-1 and TRBJ2-5, the complete variable domain reads SAVISQKPSRDICQRGTSLTIQCQVDSQVTMMFWYRQQPGQSLTLIATANQGSEATYESGFVIDKFPISRPNLTFSTLTVSNMSPEDSSIYLCSVVGGEETQHFGPGTRLLVL.

The chain recombines TRBV20-1 with TRBJ2-7, with TRBD1 identical over 7 bases. The germline CDR1 and CDR2 sequences are DFQATT and SNEGSKA (reference sequence). V shed 5 bases and J 8 bases; nucleotides not matched to a gene: 12. This CDR3 has 13 residues. The CDR3 DNA follows: TGCAGTGCTTTCGACAGGGATTACGGCCAGCAGTACTTC. Translation gives CSAFDRDYGQQYF.

This clonotype was recorded at least ten times. The chain couples TRBV5-1 to TRBJ1-1; 8 nucleotides line up with TRBD1. This CDR3 contains 17 residues. Germline V gene sequence: CDR1 SGHRS, CDR2 YFSETQ. V shed 4 bases, J shed 3 bases, and the junction held 14 bases outside the gene matches. The CDR3 DNA follows: TGCGCCAGCAGCATCGGACAGGGAGGTGGGGTGGACACTGAAGCTTTCTTT. Encoded protein: CASSIGQGGGVDTEAFF.

This clonotype was counted a few times. The chain recombines TRBV9 with TRBJ2-7; unclear D gene. With 1 base removed from V and 4 bases from J, the gap between germline ends came to 15 bases. This CDR3 has 15 residues. Per germline, CDR1 SGDLS and CDR2 YYNGEE. CDR3 in amino acids: CASSVTPSGDYEQYF. Written as DNA, the CDR3 is TGTGCCAGCAGCGTAACCCCGTCAGGAGATTACGAGCAGTACTTC.

This clonotype was detected ten times or more. This chain uses TRBV30 with TRBJ1-2; D may be TRBD1 (6 bases). Germline V gene data show CDR1 as GTSNPN and CDR2 as SVGIG (reference sequence). V shed 4 bases and J shed 8 bases, with 14 bases lying between them. The length of the CDR3 is 12 residues. The CDR3 spells CAWKQGVGGYTF. CDR3 in DNA: TGTGCCTGGAAACAGGGTGTCGGGGGCTACACCTTC.

This clonotype was counted many times. The chain recombines TRBV29-1 with TRBJ2-5; unclear D gene. CDR1 and CDR2 from the germline V gene are SQVTM and ANQGSEA. The V end lost 1 base, the J end lost 2 bases, and 11 bases lay between the germline ends. This CDR3 comprises 14 residues. CDR3 in DNA: TGCAGCGTTGAAGGCCGCGACAATCAAGAGACCCAGTACTTC. Its protein is CSVEGRDNQETQYF.

This clonotype is a singleton in its sample. This rearrangement joins TRBV28 to TRBJ1-2; D not resolved. V dropped 3 bases and J dropped 1 base, with 15 bases sitting between them. Germline V gene data show CDR1 as MDHEN and CDR2 as SYDVKM. The CDR3 extends over 16 amino acids. The CDR3 bases are TGTGCCAGCAGTTTCGCGGACCATCGGAATAACTATGGCTACACCTTC. Residues: CASSFADHRNNYGYTF.

The chain couples TRBV5-1 to TRBJ1-5; D is uncertain. The CDR3 runs 15 residues. CDR1 is SGHRS, CDR2 YFSETQ, per germline. Trimming shortened V by 4 bases and J by 5 bases, and 16 bases separated the two germline ends. CDR3 residues: CASSPGVDGYQPQHF. The CDR3 DNA reads TGCGCCAGCAGCCCCGGGGTGGACGGATATCAGCCCCAGCATTTT.

At least ten counts were recorded for this clonotype. This chain connects TRBV12-3 or TRBV12-4 to TRBJ2-2; 11 positions match TRBD2. The CDR3 extends over 17 amino acids. The junction had 4 bases not matched to a gene; V was cut back by 2 bases and J by 2 bases. CDR3 sequence (DNA): TGTGCCAGCAGTTTAAAAGGACTAGCGGGTAACACCGGGGAGCTGTTTTTT. Residues: CASSLKGLAGNTGELFF.

In this sample, this clonotype turned up many times. The rearrangement links TRBV2 to TRBJ1-2, with D uncertain. Trimming left V 7 bases short and J 10 bases short, with 16 bases between. The CDR3 is 12 residues long. Looked up from germline, CDR1 is SNHLY and CDR2 is FYNNEI. CDR3 sequence (DNA): TGTGCCAGCAACCTCAGGTTACGATCCTACACCTTC. Translation: CASNLRLRSYTF.

This clonotype turned up a few times. CDR3 bases: TGTGCCAGCAGCCAAGTAAAATGGGTCGAGCAGTACTTC. It encodes CASSQVKWVEQYF. V and J are TRBV14 and TRBJ2-7; unclear D gene. Trimming left V 1 base short and J 6 bases short, with 10 bases between. The germline CDR1 and CDR2 sequences are SGHDN and FVKESK. The CDR3 has 13 amino acids.

This chain connects TRBV13 to TRBJ1-5; a possible D gene is TRBD1 (6 bases). Germline V gene data show CDR1 as PRHDT and CDR2 as FYEKMQ (reference sequence). Deletions cut 3 bases from V and 7 bases from J, with 13 bases between. The CDR3 spans 14 residues. CDR3 sequence (DNA): TGTGCCAGCAGCTTTGGACAGACCCGACAGCCCCAGCATTTT. It encodes CASSFGQTRQPQHF.

Concerning this clonotype: A read error may be the cause here, since a much bigger clone is one base away. J is TRBJ2-7 and V is TRBV28; TRBD2 agrees at 9 bases. From germline, CDR1 is MDHEN and CDR2 SYDVKM. The CDR3 has 15 amino acids. The CDR3 DNA sequence: TGTGCCAACAGTCCGATCGGGACTAGCCACTACGAGCAGTACTTC. Its protein is CANSPIGTSHYEQYF.

This clonotype was counted a single time. This chain's CDR3 is CSVEGQGWTEAFF. CDR3 coding DNA: TGCAGCGTTGAGGGGCAGGGGTGGACTGAAGCTTTCTTT. The J gene is TRBJ1-1, the V gene TRBV29-1; perhaps TRBD1 as D (6 bases). V was pared by 3 bases and J by 5 bases, with 13 bases between. Germline-derived CDR1 and CDR2 are SQVTM and ANQGSEA. The CDR3 is 13 amino acids. The full variable domain, its missing parts supplied by reference TRBV29-1 and TRBJ1-1, is SAVISQKPSRDICQRGTSLTIQCQVDSQVTMMFWYRQQPGQSLTLIATANQGSEATYESGFVIDKFPISRPNLTFSTLTVSNMSPEDSSIYLCSVEGQGWTEAFFGQGTRLTVV.